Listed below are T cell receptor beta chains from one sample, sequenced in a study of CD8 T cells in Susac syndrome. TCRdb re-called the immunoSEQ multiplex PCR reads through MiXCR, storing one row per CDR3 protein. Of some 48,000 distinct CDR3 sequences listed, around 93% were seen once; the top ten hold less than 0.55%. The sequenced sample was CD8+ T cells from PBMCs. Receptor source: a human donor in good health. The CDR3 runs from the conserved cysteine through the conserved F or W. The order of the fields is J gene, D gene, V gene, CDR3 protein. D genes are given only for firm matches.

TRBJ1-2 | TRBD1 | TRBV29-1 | CSVEGGQGEYYGYTF
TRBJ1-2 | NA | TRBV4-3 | CASSQDLANYGYTF
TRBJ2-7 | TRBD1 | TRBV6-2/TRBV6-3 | CASSSPGQGLYEQYF
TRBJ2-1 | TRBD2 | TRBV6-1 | CASSKTSDLYNEQFF
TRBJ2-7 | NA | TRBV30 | CAWSAPFRYEQYF
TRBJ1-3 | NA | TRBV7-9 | CASSLGGPGNTIYF
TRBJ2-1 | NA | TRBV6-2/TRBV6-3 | CASSYLYAGWDYNEQFF
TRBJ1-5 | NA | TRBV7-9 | CASSLQGPNQPQHF
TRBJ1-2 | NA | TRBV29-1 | CSVDAQPYGYTF
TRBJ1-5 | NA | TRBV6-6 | CASSIRGGPQPQHF
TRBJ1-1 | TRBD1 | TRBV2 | CASSAYRGYTEAFF
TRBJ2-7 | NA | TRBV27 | CASSFNGYEQYF
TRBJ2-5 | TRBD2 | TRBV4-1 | CASSPLAGGLQETQYF
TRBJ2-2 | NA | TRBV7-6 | CASSLASWGTGYPTGELFF
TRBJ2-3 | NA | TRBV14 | CASSGRVSTDTQYF
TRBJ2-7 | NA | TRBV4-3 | CASSQDIRGSYEQYF
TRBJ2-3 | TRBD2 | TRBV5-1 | CASSSGTTVSDTQYF
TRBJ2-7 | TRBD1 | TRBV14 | CASSPWTGKDEQYF
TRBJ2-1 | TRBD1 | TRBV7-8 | CASSPQGPPTYNEQFF
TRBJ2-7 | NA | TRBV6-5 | CASSYSGSHSYEQYF
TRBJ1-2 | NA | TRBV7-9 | CASSLAGRGAYGYTF
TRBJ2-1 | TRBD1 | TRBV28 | CASSPDRDNEQFF
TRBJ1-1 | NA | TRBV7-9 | CASSSRVAAEAFF
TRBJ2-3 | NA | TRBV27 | CASSPSPNRARDTQYF
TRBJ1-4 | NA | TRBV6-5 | CASSPMLRYNEKLFF
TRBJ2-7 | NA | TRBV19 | CASSIVAGGYEQYF
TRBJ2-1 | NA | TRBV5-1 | CASSLAGDSYNEQFF
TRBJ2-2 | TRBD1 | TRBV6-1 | CASSRLTGVPGELFF
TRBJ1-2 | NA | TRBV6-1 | CASSEGVTAVHYGYTF
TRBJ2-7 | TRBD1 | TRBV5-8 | CASSLAGTDEQYF
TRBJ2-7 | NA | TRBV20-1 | CSAFPTDYYEQYF
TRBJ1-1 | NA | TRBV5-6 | CASSLSGALGTEAFF